A single count supports the clone carrying this T cell receptor beta chain. No antigen is known for it. Germline V gene sequence: CDR1 LGHNA, CDR2 YSLEER. Trimming took 1 base from V and 2 from J, leaving 13 bases between them. The CDR3 is 16 residues long. Vbeta (60) and Jbeta (13) primers were used in the PCR. Sequencing was performed with immunoSEQ multiplex PCR; in TCRdb, only in-frame clones are kept and a portion is missing. The table lists roughly 150,000 clones, approximately 80% of them singletons. These data are taken from a study of cytomegalovirus exposure and HLA in healthy donors. The wider study: Roughly 180 million T cells yielded 120 million or so unique TCR beta sequences, as an earlier analysis found. The study, taken as a whole, reports: Researchers counted over 150 TCR beta chains as cytomegalovirus-associated. The CMV antigen specificity of a few CMV-associated chains was confirmed through in vitro analysis. Further analysis, carried out later, found HLA-associated TCR beta chains more clonally expanded than equally common other chains.

This receptor was identified in a man aged 50 or older in good health and CMV-seropositive. The sample comprised PBMCs. This chain links TRBV4-3 with TRBJ2-3, with D perhaps TRBD2 (5 bases). In nucleotides, the CDR3 is TGCGCCAGCAGCCAAGGGACTGGAGAGTTCACAGATACGCAGTATTTT. Residues: CASSQGTGEFTDTQYF.